This TCR beta chain was retrieved from a study of T cells in Graves' hyperthyroidism and ophthalmopathy. General study results and limits: A 13 V-J model separated ophthalmopathy from stable hyperthyroidism. Most thyroid clonotypes with frequency above 0.001 were detected in blood.

Amplification yielded TCR beta CDR3 regions, with RNA transcripts as the source. Using the HTBI primer set, a first-round RT-PCR was run on the TCR CDR3. TCRdb reprocessed the multiplex PCR reads with MiXCR, giving one entry per CDR3 protein. The table has hundreds of thousands of distinct CDR3 sequences, 12% to 15% seen once. Exclusion criteria comprised uncontrolled infection, other autoimmune disease, pregnancy or lactation. The PBMCs had their origin in approximately 10 ml of fresh peripheral blood. The table lists this clonotype with a few counts. Its specificity is unknown. Between the trimmed V and J ends, which lost 9 bases and 2 bases, there was a span of 17 bases. This CDR3 comprises 14 residues. Germline V lookup: CDR1 LNHDA, CDR2 SQIVND (reference sequence).

The V gene is TRBV19, the J gene TRBJ2-7, with D perhaps TRBD2 (6 bases). Sequenced sample: blood. The receptor's source is a woman in her late teens or twenties with Graves' hyperthyroidism. CDR3 nucleotide sequence: TGTGCCAGCAGAAGCGGGCAGGGAACCTACGAGCAGTACTTC. Protein product: CASRSGQGTYEQYF.